This entry describes one TCR beta chain. This entry comes from a study of blood T cell repertoires in COVID-19. The CDR3 is 15 amino acids. The germline V gene has CDR1 SNHLY and CDR2 FYNNEI. The V gene lost 4 bases and the J gene lost 5 bases, with 18 bases spanning the gap. Assay used: immunoSEQ multiplex PCR; TCRdb lists only in-frame clones, some missing. Found here are 400,000 to 550,000 clones, 70% to 90% of them singletons; the top ten hold roughly 2%. V and J are TRBV2 and TRBJ2-7, with D possibly being TRBD2 (6 bases). The sequenced sample consisted of PBMCs or T cells enriched from blood (not recorded which). This TCR was sampled from a woman between 18 and 29 years old with acute COVID-19. The CDR3 nucleotides read TGTGCCAGCAGTGTAGGGAGGCAGGGAAGCAACGAGCAGTACTTC. Its protein product is CASSVGRQGSNEQYF.